The rows below give T cell receptor beta chains drawn from one sample of a study of blood T cell repertoires in COVID-19. Assay: immunoSEQ multiplex PCR; the TCRdb copy retains only in-frame clones and omits some. The table records about 360,000 clones, roughly 86% of them present only once. The sequencing input was peripheral blood. The source is a human donor in a cohort sampled during active COVID-19. CDR3s include the opening cysteine and the closing phenylalanine or tryptophan. A D gene is named only where the DNA matches it firmly. The size field is filled for only some rows; it gives once, few, many or a size class.

V gene,J gene,clone size,CDR3 length,D gene,CDR3 protein,CDR3 DNA
TRBV5-1,TRBJ1-3,once,17,TRBD1,CASSRGQGVGSGNTIYF,TGCGCCAGCAGCCGCGGACAGGGGGTTGGGTCTGGAAACACCATATATTTT
TRBV2,TRBJ2-6,-,14,-,CASNAVSGANVLTF,TGTGCCAGCAATGCAGTTTCTGGGGCCAACGTCCTGACTTTC
TRBV7-9,TRBJ1-2,-,16,TRBD1,CASSLASPGGGYGYTF,TGTGCCAGCAGCTTAGCATCACCAGGGGGCGGCTATGGCTACACCTTC
TRBV15,TRBJ1-1,-,17,-,CATSSRVWGEGRNEAFF,TGTGCCACCAGCTCCCGAGTGTGGGGGGAGGGAAGGAATGAAGCTTTCTTT
TRBV6-2/TRBV6-3,TRBJ2-5,-,17,TRBD2,CASSSPGLARYQETQYF,TGTGCCAGCAGTTCCCCGGGACTAGCGAGATACCAAGAGACCCAGTACTTC
TRBV2,TRBJ2-5,-,15,TRBD1,CASRPTGVGAETQYF,TGTGCCAGCAGACCTACAGGGGTGGGAGCAGAGACCCAGTACTTC
TRBV6-5,TRBJ2-3,-,14,TRBD1,CASSYGQGADTQYF,TGTGCCAGCAGTTACGGACAGGGAGCAGATACGCAGTATTTT
TRBV19,TRBJ1-2,-,17,-,CASSKTASRTPDYGYTF,TGTGCCAGTAGCAAGACAGCCTCGAGAACCCCCGACTATGGCTACACCTTC
TRBV2,TRBJ2-5,-,13,-,CASRRGVRETQYF,TGTGCCAGCAGGCGGGGAGTTCGGGAGACCCAGTACTTC
TRBV19,TRBJ1-2,once,13,-,CASSTAANYGYTF,TGTGCCAGTAGTACTGCAGCTAACTATGGCTACACCTTC